The 24 T cell receptor beta chains in this list originate from one sample, sequenced in a study of human T cells and chemical hapten exposure. TCRdb processed the RACE reads anew with MiXCR; each CDR3 protein has one entry. The sample has 200,000 to 300,000 distinct CDR3 sequences, 8.6% seen once. The time point here: pre-sensitization, week 0. Specified treatment: therapeutic diphenylcyclopropenone sensitization with weekly scalp DPC. Sequenced here: whole blood, sampled in connection with sensitization to the hapten diphenylcyclopropenone (DPC). Receptors originate from a middle-aged woman with alopecia areata. Some clones in this sample may be carry-over from other donors' samples.

This clonotype was seen many times. The V and J genes are TRBV12-3 or TRBV12-4 and TRBJ2-7; D unclear. The CDR3 spans 13 residues. The V end lost 6 bases, the J end lost 4 bases, and 13 bases lay between the germline ends. CDR3 DNA: TGTGCCAGCAGCCTTGGCACCCGGTACGAGCAGTACTTC. Translating it yields CASSLGTRYEQYF.

At least ten counts were recorded for this clonotype. The V call is TRBV7-2, the J call TRBJ2-3; D gene ambiguous. CDR3 length: 16 amino acids. V gave up 5 bases and J gave up 2 bases, with 17 bases separating them. CDR1 SGHTA and CDR2 FQGNSA come from the germline V gene. The CDR3 reads CASSSLVPRLTDTQYF. The CDR3 bases are TGTGCCAGCAGCAGCTTGGTACCCAGGCTCACAGATACGCAGTATTTT.

A few counts support this clonotype. This chain joins TRBV5-8 and TRBJ1-5, with no clear D. Trimming left V 7 bases short and J 2 bases short, with 16 bases between. The CDR3 runs 15 residues. From germline, CDR1 is SGHTS and CDR2 YDEGEE. The CDR3 protein is CASLLRGGGNQPQHF. The CDR3 bases are TGTGCCAGCCTTCTTCGGGGTGGGGGCAATCAGCCCCAGCATTTT.

This clonotype was counted only a few times. V usage is TRBV5-1 and J usage is TRBJ1-5; D possibly corresponds to TRBD1 (5 bases). The CDR3 covers 14 residues. Germline CDR1 SGHRS, CDR2 YFSETQ. V was pared by 1 base and J by 8 bases, with 13 bases between. CDR3 sequence reads: CASSLNSGEEPQHF. CDR3 nucleotides: TGCGCCAGCAGCTTGAATTCGGGGGAGGAGCCCCAGCATTTT.

In this sample, this clonotype turned up a few times. V is TRBV20-1 and J is TRBJ2-3; no reliable D call. Trimming stripped 3 bases from V and 0 bases from J, with 16 bases between. The germline gives CDR1 DFQATT, CDR2 SNEGSKA (reference sequence). This CDR3 is built from 16 residues. The CDR3, as DNA: TGCAGTGCTAGCGCCAACGTTCGTTACAGCACAGATACGCAGTATTTT. This sequence encodes CSASANVRYSTDTQYF.

This clonotype was detected only a few times. This chain joins TRBV6-1 and TRBJ1-2; D uncertain. V was cut by 1 base and J by 4 bases, with 7 bases left in between. CDR1 is MNHNS and CDR2 is SASEGT in the germline V gene. The CDR3 has 13 residues. CDR3 amino acids: CASSEVLSYGYTF. The DNA for the CDR3 is TGTGCCAGCAGTGAAGTACTGAGCTATGGCTACACCTTC.

This clonotype came up a few times. The chain joins TRBV12-3 or TRBV12-4 to TRBJ2-3, with 7 bases matching TRBD1. CDR3 length equals 15 residues. The junction had 7 bases not matched to a gene; V was cut back by 7 bases and J by 0 bases. Written as DNA, the CDR3 is TGTGCCAGCACCGCCCGAGGGGGCAGCACAGATACGCAGTATTTT. Translated, it gives CASTARGGSTDTQYF.

This clonotype was seen a handful of times. The chain carries TRBV7-8 and TRBJ2-7; tentative D call: TRBD2 (5 bases). CDR1 and CDR2 (germline): SGHVS, FQNEAQ. The V end was cut by 4 bases, the J end by 1 base, with 11 bases between. The CDR3 consists of 14 residues. CDR3 region: CASSSFTGSYEQYF. In DNA form, the CDR3 reads TGTGCCAGCAGCTCCTTTACGGGGTCCTACGAGCAGTACTTC.

This clonotype was recorded at least ten times. J is TRBJ1-5 and V is TRBV28, with a weak D call TRBD1 (5 bases). V gave up 2 bases and J gave up 0 bases, with 8 bases separating them. This CDR3 has 15 residues. Germline V gene sequence: CDR1 MDHEN, CDR2 SYDVKM. The CDR3 loop is CASSLHGGSNQPQHF. In nucleotides, the CDR3 is TGTGCCAGCAGTTTACACGGGGGTAGCAATCAGCCCCAGCATTTT.

This clonotype occurred a few times. The chain recombines TRBV12-3 or TRBV12-4 with TRBJ2-7; D may be TRBD1 (5 bases). V gave up 2 bases and J gave up 4 bases, with 12 bases separating them. The CDR3 sequence is 14 residues long. CDR3 in DNA: TGTGCCAGCAGTTTAATGGGGCAGGGATACGAGCAGTACTTC. Translation gives CASSLMGQGYEQYF.

This clonotype was recorded a few times. The chain uses TRBV12-3 or TRBV12-4 and TRBJ2-7; possible D gene TRBD1, 6 bases. This CDR3 has 13 amino acids. V shed 5 bases and J shed 3 bases, with 11 bases lying between them. The CDR3 protein is CASSKGHDYEQYF. Here the CDR3 DNA reads TGTGCCAGCAGTAAGGGACACGACTACGAGCAGTACTTC.

The table lists this clonotype with a few counts. V and J are TRBV28 and TRBJ2-7, with 7 bases lining up with TRBD2. V shed 0 bases, J shed 7 bases, and the junction held 18 bases outside the gene matches. This CDR3 has 18 residues. The germline V gene has CDR1 MDHEN and CDR2 SYDVKM. CDR3 nucleotides: TGTGCCAGCAGTTTATGGCGGACTAGTCAGTCCGGGACTTGGGAGCAGTACTTC. It yields the protein CASSLWRTSQSGTWEQYF. The full variable domain, with the rest looked up from reference TRBV28 and TRBJ2-7, is DVKVTQSSRYLVKRTGEKVFLECVQDMDHENMFWYRQDPGLGLRLIYFSYDVKMKEKGDIPEGYSVSREKKERFSLILESASTNQTSMYLCASSLWRTSQSGTWEQYFGPGTRLTVT.

This clonotype was counted at least ten times. The genes are TRBV4-3 and TRBJ1-4; D is unresolved. Per the germline V gene, CDR1 is LGHNA and CDR2 is YSLEER. Trimming pared 0 bases from V and 4 bases from J, leaving 9 bases between. The CDR3 totals 15 residues. CDR3 in amino acids: CASSQDWSVNEKLFF. For the CDR3, the DNA is TGCGCCAGCAGCCAAGATTGGTCAGTTAATGAAAAACTGTTTTTT.

This chain uses TRBV6-5 with TRBJ2-3, with TRBD1 matching over 10 bases. The germline CDR1 and CDR2 sequences are MNHEY and SVGAGI. Trimming took 6 bases from V and 1 from J; bases not matched to a gene: 7. The CDR3 runs to 16 residues. In DNA, the CDR3 is TGTGCCAGCAGACGCACCGGGACAGGGGGCACAGATACGCAGTATTTT. Translating it yields CASRRTGTGGTDTQYF.

The table lists this clonotype with a few counts. V gene TRBV6-2 or TRBV6-3 combines with J gene TRBJ2-5; TRBD1 might be the D (6 bases). Trimming shortened V by 6 bases and J by 5 bases, and 19 bases separated the two germline ends. Germline V gene lookup returns CDR1 MNHEY and CDR2 SVGEGT. The CDR3 extends over 15 amino acids. In DNA, the CDR3 is TGTGCCAGCAGAGCAACAGGGATGGGTTTGGAGACCCAGTACTTC. Protein product: CASRATGMGLETQYF.

This clonotype occurred a few times. V is TRBV6-5 and J is TRBJ2-3, with D perhaps matching TRBD2 (7 bases). Germline V gene sequence: CDR1 MNHEY, CDR2 SVGAGI. V dropped 2 bases and J dropped 4 bases, with 10 bases sitting between them. CDR3 length equals 14 residues. CDR3 protein: CASSYGGAPDTQYF. CDR3 DNA: TGTGCCAGCAGTTACGGGGGGGCACCAGATACGCAGTATTTT.

This clonotype was observed at least ten times. The V call is TRBV20-1, the J call TRBJ1-2, with D possibly being TRBD1 (5 bases). The V gene lost 6 bases and the J gene lost 0 bases, with 14 bases spanning the gap. The CDR3 contains 14 residues. CDR1 is DFQATT and CDR2 is SNEGSKA in the germline V gene (reference sequence). CDR3 sequence reads: CSAQGLQTNYGYTF. The CDR3 DNA reads as TGCAGTGCCCAGGGTCTCCAAACTAACTATGGCTACACCTTC.

This clonotype was recorded a few times. The V and J genes are TRBV5-5 and TRBJ2-3; D might be TRBD1 (6 bases). V gave up 4 bases and J gave up 4 bases, with 25 bases separating them. The CDR3 is 18 amino acids. Germline V gives CDR1 SGHKS, CDR2 YYEKEE (reference sequence). The CDR3 DNA follows: TGTGCCAGCAGCCCAGATCCTAACAGGGACCAGCAGTCAGATACGCAGTATTTT. The encoded protein is CASSPDPNRDQQSDTQYF.

This chain joins TRBV5-1 and TRBJ2-2; 10 nucleotides line up with TRBD2. The CDR3 has 15 residues. Germline V gives CDR1 SGHRS, CDR2 YFSETQ. V dropped 2 bases and J dropped 6; count of bases not matched to a gene: 4. The chain's CDR3 is CASSFSLAGAGELFF. CDR3 sequence (DNA): TGCGCCAGCAGCTTTTCCCTAGCGGGAGCCGGGGAGCTGTTTTTT. The variable domain in full, with the rest retrieved from reference TRBV5-1 and TRBJ2-2, is KAGVTQTPRYLIKTRGQQVTLSCSPISGHRSVSWYQQTPGQGLQFLFEYFSETQRNKGNFPGRFSGRQFSNSRSEMNVSTLELGDSALYLCASSFSLAGAGELFFGEGSRLTVL.

This chain connects TRBV7-9 to TRBJ2-5, with a tentative D call TRBD1 (6 bases). Trimming pared 5 bases from V and 5 bases from J, leaving 18 bases between. Germline CDR1 reads SEHNR; CDR2 reads FQNEAQ (reference sequence). There are 15 residues in the CDR3. CDR3 amino acids: CASSHTRGGMETQYF. Here the CDR3 DNA reads TGTGCCAGCAGCCACACCAGGGGTGGCATGGAGACCCAGTACTTC.

This clonotype has more than one count but fewer than ten. The chain has TRBV9 and TRBJ2-1, with 9 bases matching TRBD2. The CDR3 spans 15 residues. Germline loops: CDR1 SGDLS, CDR2 YYNGEE. Trimming at V came to 0 bases and at J to 5 bases, leaving 3 bases not matched to a gene. The CDR3 sequence is CASSVASGNNNEQFF. CDR3 bases: TGTGCCAGCAGCGTAGCTAGCGGGAACAACAATGAGCAGTTCTTC.

The rearrangement uses TRBV25-1 and TRBJ1-2; D not certain. Germline CDR1 reads MGHDK; CDR2 reads SYGVNS. CDR3 length equals 12 residues. Trimming took 3 bases from V and 6 from J, leaving 8 bases between them. CDR3 protein: CASSERTDGYTF. DNA for the CDR3: TGTGCCAGCAGTGAGAGGACGGATGGCTACACCTTC.

V is TRBV5-1 and J is TRBJ2-1; D not resolved. This CDR3 comprises 13 residues. Trimming cost V 1 base and J 4 bases, with 6 bases left between them. Germline V gene lookup returns CDR1 SGHRS and CDR2 YFSETQ. The CDR3 DNA reads as TGCGCCAGCAGCTTGACTAATTACAATGAGCAGTTCTTC. Its translation: CASSLTNYNEQFF.

This clonotype turned up a few times. Here the CDR3 reads CATSQNTEAFF. The DNA of the CDR3 is TGTGCCACCTCCCAGAACACTGAAGCTTTCTTT. The chain combines TRBV28 with TRBJ1-1; D gene uncertain. Germline assignment: CDR1 MDHEN and CDR2 SYDVKM. The CDR3 is 11 residues long. V lost 10 bases, J lost 1 base, and 7 bases lay in between. Full variable domain (outside the CDR3, taken from reference TRBV28 and TRBJ1-1): DVKVTQSSRYLVKRTGEKVFLECVQDMDHENMFWYRQDPGLGLRLIYFSYDVKMKEKGDIPEGYSVSREKKERFSLILESASTNQTSMYLCATSQNTEAFFGQGTRLTVV.